The 28 T cell receptor beta chains given below trace back to one sample, sequenced in a study of cytomegalovirus exposure and HLA in healthy donors. Primers: 60 Vbeta forward and 13 Jbeta reverse. Measured with immunoSEQ multiplex PCR; TCRdb has only the in-frame clones, and not every one. This sample has under 200,000 clones, with 77% found just once. Specimen: PBMCs. These receptors originate from a woman aged 40 to 55 in good health and CMV-seropositive.

The table lists this clone with a count of one. The rearrangement uses TRBV4-3 and TRBJ2-3; D may be TRBD2 (6 bases). The germline V gene has CDR1 LGHNA and CDR2 YSLEER. The ends were cut back, 1 base at V and 6 bases at J, with 14 bases in the middle. CDR3 length: 15 residues. In nucleotides, the CDR3 is TGCGCCAGCAGCCAAGCCCCTCTAGCGTTCGATACGCAGTATTTT. Translation gives CASSQAPLAFDTQYF.

The chain is built from TRBV4-3 and TRBJ1-1; 7 bases match TRBD1. V shed 5 bases and J 4 bases; nucleotides not matched to a gene: 10. The CDR3 length is 15 residues. In germline, CDR1 is LGHNA, CDR2 YSLEER. In DNA, the CDR3 is TGCGCCAGCAGCGCCCCGGGACAGTCCTTCACTGAAGCTTTCTTT. Residues: CASSAPGQSFTEAFF.

This clone has a handful of counts. The chain combines TRBV5-1 with TRBJ1-2, with D perhaps TRBD1 (6 bases). The CDR3 contains 14 residues. In germline, CDR1 is SGHRS, CDR2 YFSETQ. Trimming stripped 0 bases from V and 6 bases from J, with 12 bases between. Here the CDR3 DNA reads TGCGCCAGCAGCTTGGCCGGGGGGCGGGATGGCTACACCTTC. It encodes CASSLAGGRDGYTF.

The chain is built from TRBV9 and TRBJ1-1, with D hard to call. The CDR3 has 13 residues. V was cut by 6 bases and J by 1 base, with 10 bases left in between. CDR1 is SGDLS and CDR2 is YYNGEE in the germline V gene. As DNA, the CDR3 is TGTGCCAGCAAGGTACAGCAGAACACTGAAGCTTTCTTT. It encodes CASKVQQNTEAFF.

The chain joins TRBV5-4 to TRBJ1-2; the D is unclear. This CDR3 spans 16 amino acids. Looked up from germline, CDR1 is SGHNT and CDR2 is YYREEE (reference sequence). Trimming pared 4 bases from V and 2 bases from J, leaving 18 bases between. Written as DNA, the CDR3 is TGTGCCAGCAGCCTCTCCGGGGTCTTAAGGAACTATGGCTACACCTTC. Translating it yields CASSLSGVLRNYGYTF.

A remark on this clone: The junction does not match germline at one end; this may be a read error. CDR3: CSSSLAGDEQYF. The CDR3 nucleotides are TGTTCCAGCAGCTTAGCGGGAGACGAGCAGTACTTC. The chain has TRBV7-9 and TRBJ2-7, with 9 bases aligning to TRBD2. Germline V CDR1 and CDR2: SEHNR, FQNEAQ (reference sequence). This CDR3 contains 12 residues.

The chain has TRBV7-2 and TRBJ2-3, with 7 bases fitting TRBD2. Per the germline V gene, CDR1 is SGHTA and CDR2 is FQGNSA. V was clipped by 0 bases and J by 4 bases; unmatched bases: 10. The CDR3 runs 17 residues. CDR3 region: CASSLAESGSGPDTQYF. The CDR3 nucleotides are TGTGCCAGCAGCTTAGCAGAGTCAGGTAGCGGGCCAGATACGCAGTATTTT.

This chain connects TRBV5-1 to TRBJ2-3; no definite D call. Germline CDR1 SGHRS, CDR2 YFSETQ. This CDR3 has 13 residues. V lost 2 bases, J lost 2 bases, and 6 bases lay in between. CDR3 amino acids: CASSLIFTDTQYF. In DNA form, the CDR3 reads TGCGCCAGCAGCTTAATCTTCACAGATACGCAGTATTTT.

This clone was counted a single time. This rearrangement joins TRBV15 to TRBJ1-2, with a possible D match to TRBD1 (6 bases). Trimming stripped 1 base from V and 0 bases from J, with 12 bases between. The CDR3 totals 16 residues. Germline-derived CDR1 and CDR2 are LNHNV and YYDKDF (reference sequence). As DNA, the CDR3 is TGTGCCACCAGCAGAGGGGGGCGCAGAGCTAACTATGGCTACACCTTC. Its translation is CATSRGGRRANYGYTF.

The genes are TRBV6-5 and TRBJ1-1; D ambiguous. Trimming cost V 0 bases and J 1 base, with 12 bases left between them. In germline, CDR1 is MNHEY, CDR2 SVGAGI. CDR3 length: 16 residues. DNA of the CDR3: TGTGCCAGCAGTTACTCGATTCGGGCGGGGAACACTGAAGCTTTCTTT. Residues: CASSYSIRAGNTEAFF.

The chain employs TRBV7-2 and TRBJ2-1, with D maybe TRBD2 (7 bases). The ends were cut back, 5 bases at V and 13 bases at J, with 18 bases in the middle. Germline lookup yields CDR1 SGHTA and CDR2 FQGNSA. The CDR3 covers 13 residues. CDR3 in DNA: TGTGCCAGCAGCCCTCAAGGCGGGGGCTCACAGTTCTTC. This translates into CASSPQGGGSQFF.

The rearrangement links TRBV28 to TRBJ2-7; D possibly corresponds to TRBD2 (7 bases). CDR1 is MDHEN and CDR2 is SYDVKM in the germline V gene. The V end lost 6 bases, the J end lost 2 bases, and 14 bases lay between the germline ends. This CDR3 is 14 amino acids long. The CDR3 here is CASRGGQSPYEQYF. In DNA, the CDR3 is TGTGCCAGCAGGGGGGGGCAGTCGCCCTACGAGCAGTACTTC. The entire variable domain, with the rest obtained from reference TRBV28 and TRBJ2-7, is as follows: DVKVTQSSRYLVKRTGEKVFLECVQDMDHENMFWYRQDPGLGLRLIYFSYDVKMKEKGDIPEGYSVSREKKERFSLILESASTNQTSMYLCASRGGQSPYEQYFGPGTRLTVT.

The rearrangement joins TRBV6-1 to TRBJ2-1, with D possibly matching TRBD2 (5 bases). V gave up 8 bases and J gave up 0 bases, with 8 bases separating them. The germline CDR1 and CDR2 sequences are MNHNS and SASEGT. CDR3 length equals 13 residues. The DNA of the CDR3 is TGTGCCAGCCGGGAAAGCTCCTACAATGAGCAGTTCTTC. It specifies CASRESSYNEQFF.

This clone was observed a single time. This rearrangement joins TRBV4-3 to TRBJ2-3; D possibly corresponds to TRBD1 (6 bases). The V gene lost 4 bases and the J gene lost 0 bases, with 17 bases spanning the gap. CDR3 length equals 17 residues. From germline, CDR1 is LGHNA and CDR2 YSLEER. The CDR3 bases are TGCGCCAGCAGCCTCCGCCCAGGGGCCACTAGCACAGATACGCAGTATTTT. This gives the protein CASSLRPGATSTDTQYF.

This clone occurred once. The V gene is TRBV7-2, the J gene TRBJ1-1; 7 nucleotides align to TRBD1. This CDR3 has 14 amino acids. V trimming: 4 bases; J trimming: 4 bases; junction bases outside the gene matches: 6. Germline lookup yields CDR1 SGHTA and CDR2 FQGNSA. This CDR3 reads CASSSTAGGTEAFF. The CDR3 DNA follows: TGTGCCAGCAGCTCCACCGCAGGGGGCACTGAAGCTTTCTTT.

This chain uses TRBV7-2 with TRBJ2-5; unclear D gene. CDR3 length: 13 residues. V was pared by 5 bases and J by 2 bases, with 9 bases between. Germline-derived CDR1 and CDR2 are SGHTA and FQGNSA. The CDR3 DNA sequence: TGTGCCAGCAGCCGTGACTTGCAAGAGACCCAGTACTTC. Its protein product is CASSRDLQETQYF. Full variable domain (rest looked up from reference TRBV7-2 and TRBJ2-5): GAGVSQSPSNKVTEKGKDVELRCDPISGHTALYWYRQSLGQGLEFLIYFQGNSAPDKSGLPSDRFSAERTGGSVSTLTIQRTQQEDSAVYLCASSRDLQETQYFGPGTRLLVL.

CDR3 DNA sequence: TGTGCCATCAGTGAGCTGGAGCGGGGTACACAGTGGTACTTC. Residues: CAISELERGTQWYF. The rearrangement joins TRBV10-3 to TRBJ2-7, with 7 bases aligning to TRBD2. Trimming removed 2 bases from V and 12 bases from J; junction bases left unmatched: 13. The CDR3 spans 14 residues. Germline V CDR1 and CDR2: ENHRY, SYGVKD.

The V gene is TRBV2, the J gene TRBJ1-2; 9 nucleotides align to TRBD1. Germline V CDR1 and CDR2: SNHLY, FYNNEI. This CDR3 is 13 amino acids long. V shed 5 bases and J 8 bases; nucleotides not matched to a gene: 6. The CDR3 spells CASSIQGASGYTF. CDR3 nucleotide sequence: TGTGCCAGCAGTATACAGGGGGCTAGCGGCTACACCTTC.

The rearrangement joins TRBV30 to TRBJ1-2; D remains unclear. This CDR3 spans 14 amino acids. The germline CDR1 and CDR2 sequences are GTSNPN and SVGIG (reference sequence). The V and J ends lost 4 bases and 8 bases respectively, with 20 bases between them. The CDR3: CAWISAGSVGGYTF. The CDR3, as DNA: TGTGCCTGGATTAGTGCAGGTTCGGTTGGGGGCTACACCTTC.

V gene TRBV5-6 combines with J gene TRBJ2-2, with 8 bases matching TRBD1. Germline CDR1 is SGHDT and CDR2 is YYEEEE. The CDR3 length is 15 residues. V shed 4 bases and J 4 bases; nucleotides not matched to a gene: 6. DNA for the CDR3: TGTGCCAGCAGCAGCTGGACAGGGCCCACCGGGGAGCTGTTTTTT. It specifies CASSSWTGPTGELFF.

The chain recombines TRBV19 with TRBJ1-5; tentatively, D is TRBD1 (5 bases). Trimming removed 1 base at V and 3 bases at J, with 10 bases between. The CDR3 spans 15 residues. In germline, CDR1 is LNHDA, CDR2 SQIVND (reference sequence). CDR3 bases: TGTGCCAGTAGTATAGGACAGAGTCCCAATCAGCCCCAGCATTTT. Translated: CASSIGQSPNQPQHF.

The J gene is TRBJ2-7, the V gene TRBV7-2, with D perhaps matching TRBD2 (6 bases). Germline assignment: CDR1 SGHTA and CDR2 FQGNSA. The CDR3 loop spans 15 amino acids. V lost 5 bases and J 4 bases, leaving 18 bases between the germline ends. The CDR3 coding sequence is TGTGCCAGCAGCGAACTAGCCCGGGACTCGTACGAGCAGTACTTC. As protein: CASSELARDSYEQYF.

The table lists this clone with a few counts. This chain joins TRBV11-3 and TRBJ2-1; perhaps TRBD2 as D (6 bases). V lost 5 bases to trimming and J lost 7 bases, with 18 bases between them. Looked up from germline, CDR1 is SGHNT and CDR2 is YENEEA. The CDR3 spans 15 residues. CDR3 coding DNA: TGTGCCAGCAGCCCAGGAGGGCGGGACGCAAATGAGCAGTTCTTC. Its translation is CASSPGGRDANEQFF.

The J gene is TRBJ2-7, the V gene TRBV6-1; 8 bases match TRBD1. Per germline, CDR1 MNHNS and CDR2 SASEGT. This CDR3 spans 14 amino acids. J was trimmed by 1 base and V by 5 bases; bases with no gene match: 4. CDR3 DNA: TGTGCCAGCAGTACCCGGACAGGGTCCTACGAGCAGTACTTC. Its translation: CASSTRTGSYEQYF.

This sequence joins TRBV7-6 and TRBJ2-3, with 8 nucleotides matching TRBD2. Trimming at V came to 6 bases and at J to 3 bases, leaving 8 bases not matched to a gene. Germline values: CDR1 SGHVS, CDR2 FNYEAQ. There are 15 residues in the CDR3. In DNA form, the CDR3 reads TGTGCCAGCAGTCGGGGGGGCCTAACGACAGATACGCAGTATTTT. Translation gives CASSRGGLTTDTQYF.

The chain employs TRBV6-5 and TRBJ2-5, with a weak D call TRBD1 (6 bases). The CDR3 extends over 14 amino acids. Germline CDR1 and CDR2: MNHEY and SVGAGI. The V end was cut by 9 bases, the J end by 1 base, with 15 bases between. The CDR3 DNA sequence: TGTGCCAGTAGTCGCCGGGACACCCAAGAGACCCAGTACTTC. Its protein product is CASSRRDTQETQYF.

The genes are TRBV23-1 and TRBJ2-6; 7 nucleotides match TRBD2. TRBV23-1 counts as an open reading frame of uncertain function. The CDR3 totals 21 residues. Trimming at V came to 0 bases and at J to 1 base, leaving 15 bases not matched to a gene. DNA for the CDR3: TGCGCCAGCAGTCAATCGCACTCCCGGGACTACTTCACTTCTGGGGCCAACGTCCTGACTTTC. Translating gives CASSQSHSRDYFTSGANVLTF.

With regard to this clone: Additional DNA sequences in this sample encode the identical CDR3. The chain couples TRBV5-4 to TRBJ1-2; possibly TRBD1 for D (6 bases). The germline gives CDR1 SGHNT, CDR2 YYREEE (reference sequence). The CDR3 is made up of 13 amino acids. The V and J ends lost 4 bases and 4 bases respectively, with 11 bases between them. The CDR3 protein is CASSVGQSYGYTF. The CDR3 DNA sequence: TGTGCCAGCAGCGTTGGACAGAGCTATGGCTACACCTTC.